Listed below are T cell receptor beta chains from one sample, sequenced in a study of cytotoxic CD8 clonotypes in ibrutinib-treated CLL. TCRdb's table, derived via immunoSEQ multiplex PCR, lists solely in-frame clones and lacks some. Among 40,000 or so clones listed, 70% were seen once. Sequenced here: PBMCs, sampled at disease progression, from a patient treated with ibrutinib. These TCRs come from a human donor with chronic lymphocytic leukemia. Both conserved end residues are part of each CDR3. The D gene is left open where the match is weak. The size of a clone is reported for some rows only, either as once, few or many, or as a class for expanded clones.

DNA: TGTGCCAGCAGTTACGCAGATACGCAGTATTTT
CDR3: CASSYADTQYF
V: TRBV6-6
J: TRBJ2-3
D: -
size: once

DNA: TGTGCCAGCATGCTGCCGGGACAGGGAAGTTCACCCCTCCACTTT
CDR3: CASMLPGQGSSPLHF
V: TRBV6-5
J: TRBJ1-6
D: TRBD1
size: -

DNA: TGCGCCAGCAGCCCAGGGACTGGACTAGAGACCCAGTACTTC
CDR3: CASSPGTGLETQYF
V: TRBV5-1
J: TRBJ2-5
D: -
size: -

DNA: TGTGCCAGCAGCAATCAACAGGCGCCAGGGCTTCTCTACGAGCAGTACTTC
CDR3: CASSNQQAPGLLYEQYF
V: TRBV7-9
J: TRBJ2-7
D: -
size: -

DNA: TGTGCCAGCAGTTACCACCAACAGAGAATAAATGGCTACACCTTC
CDR3: CASSYHQQRINGYTF
V: TRBV27
J: TRBJ1-2
D: -
size: -

DNA: TGTGCCAGCAGTCACAACCTAGACGAGCAGTACTTC
CDR3: CASSHNLDEQYF
V: TRBV27
J: TRBJ2-7
D: -
size: once

DNA: TGTGCCAGCAGCTCAGAGGGACGCCAAGAGACCCAGTACTTC
CDR3: CASSSEGRQETQYF
V: TRBV5-6
J: TRBJ2-5
D: -
size: -

DNA: TGCGCCAGCAGCTTGACCCAGGCCGGGGAGCTGTTTTTT
CDR3: CASSLTQAGELFF
V: TRBV5-1
J: TRBJ2-2
D: -
size: -

DNA: TGCGCCAGCAACGGCGGGAATATGAACACTGAAGCTTTCTTT
CDR3: CASNGGNMNTEAFF
V: TRBV5-1
J: TRBJ1-1
D: -
size: once

DNA: TGCGCCAGCAGCTCGACTTCGGGCTCCTACAATGAGCAGTTCTTC
CDR3: CASSSTSGSYNEQFF
V: TRBV5-1
J: TRBJ2-1
D: -
size: -

DNA: TGTGCCAGCAGCCCGAGGGGGTTCGGAGGACGTCAGCCCCAGCATTTT
CDR3: CASSPRGFGGRQPQHF
V: TRBV28
J: TRBJ1-5
D: -
size: few

DNA: TGTGCCAGCAGCTTACAGGGGCCCCCGAACACTGAAGCTTTCTTT
CDR3: CASSLQGPPNTEAFF
V: TRBV7-3
J: TRBJ1-1
D: -
size: -

DNA: TGTGCCAGCAGTTACGGTAGCAATCAGCCCCAGCATTTT
CDR3: CASSYGSNQPQHF
V: TRBV6-5
J: TRBJ1-5
D: -
size: few

DNA: TGTGCCAGCAGCCCCGGTGTCGAGGGCACTGAAGCTTTCTTT
CDR3: CASSPGVEGTEAFF
V: TRBV7-3
J: TRBJ1-1
D: -
size: few

DNA: TGTGCCAGCAGTTACTCGCGAGAGGGAACGGGTCAGCCCCAGCATTTT
CDR3: CASSYSREGTGQPQHF
V: TRBV6-5
J: TRBJ1-5
D: -
size: few

DNA: TGCGCCAGCAGCTTGTGGGGACTAGCGGGGGGGCCGGGCACAGATACGCAGTATTTT
CDR3: CASSLWGLAGGPGTDTQYF
V: TRBV5-1
J: TRBJ2-3
D: TRBD2
size: few

DNA: TGTGCCAGCAGTGTTCACCCCACGGGCACTGAAGCTTTCTTT
CDR3: CASSVHPTGTEAFF
V: TRBV25-1
J: TRBJ1-1
D: -
size: -

DNA: TGCAGTGCTCCCCTCGGGGGTAAGCAGTACTTC
CDR3: CSAPLGGKQYF
V: TRBV20-1
J: TRBJ2-7
D: -
size: -

DNA: TGTGCCAGTGGCGAGAGCACCGGGGAGCTGTTTTTT
CDR3: CASGESTGELFF
V: TRBV19
J: TRBJ2-2
D: -
size: -

DNA: TGCGCCAGCAGCTCCCCCCCGCCAGCAGTTGTGGCCGGGGAGCTGTTTTTT
CDR3: CASSSPPPAVVAGELFF
V: TRBV5-1
J: TRBJ2-2
D: -
size: -

DNA: TGCGCCAGCAGCTTCGGTTACTCCTACGAGCAGTACTTC
CDR3: CASSFGYSYEQYF
V: TRBV5-1
J: TRBJ2-7
D: -
size: -

DNA: TGTGCCAGCAGCCAACTAGGGTCCTACTACGAGCAGTACTTC
CDR3: CASSQLGSYYEQYF
V: TRBV14
J: TRBJ2-7
D: -
size: -